The 5 T cell receptor beta chains below were found in one sample sequenced in a study of cytomegalovirus exposure and HLA in healthy donors. Clones were read by immunoSEQ multiplex PCR, and TCRdb kept only the in-frame ones, dropping some. The profile covers 250,000 or so clones, with nearly 90% appearing a single time and 0.35% to 0.45% taken by the ten largest. Input material: PBMCs. These receptors all come from a woman aged 18-29 years in good health and CMV-seronegative.

The chain couples TRBV4-1 to TRBJ2-2; weak D call: TRBD2 (5 bases). Trimming shortened V by 0 bases and J by 3 bases, and 20 bases separated the two germline ends. The CDR3 covers 19 residues. Germline V CDR1 and CDR2: MGHRA, YSYEKL. The CDR3 region is CASSQEISVTGLDTGELFF. The CDR3 DNA follows: TGCGCCAGCAGCCAAGAAATCTCCGTGACGGGGTTGGACACCGGGGAGCTGTTTTTT.

The chain joins TRBV27 to TRBJ2-7, with a weak D call TRBD1 (6 bases). V was shortened by 3 bases and J by 0 bases, with 9 bases between the two germline ends. CDR3 size: 14 residues. Per germline, CDR1 MNHEY and CDR2 SMNVEV (reference sequence). The CDR3 region is CASSLRGISYEQYF. The DNA of the CDR3 is TGTGCCAGCAGTTTGAGGGGGATCTCCTACGAGCAGTACTTC.

This sequence joins TRBV5-1 and TRBJ2-5; perhaps TRBD1 as D (6 bases). The V end was cut by 4 bases, the J end by 4 bases, with 14 bases between. Germline CDR1 SGHRS, CDR2 YFSETQ. The CDR3 consists of 14 residues. The CDR3 loop is CASSETTGLETQYF. CDR3 DNA sequence: TGCGCCAGCAGCGAAACTACAGGGTTAGAGACCCAGTACTTC.

V is TRBV6-6 and J is TRBJ1-2; perhaps TRBD1 as D (5 bases). Germline-derived CDR1 and CDR2 are MNHNY and SVGAGI (reference sequence). The CDR3 is 15 residues long. V was shortened by 0 bases and J by 8 bases, with 16 bases between the two germline ends. The CDR3 sequence is CASSYSTGEFGGYTF. The CDR3 region has the DNA TGTGCCAGCAGTTACTCGACGGGGGAATTTGGGGGCTACACCTTC.

The rearrangement joins TRBV5-6 to TRBJ2-7; 8 bases fit TRBD2. Germline V gene sequence: CDR1 SGHDT, CDR2 YYEEEE. V shed 1 base, J shed 2 bases, and the junction held 5 bases outside the gene matches. CDR3 length: 15 residues. The CDR3 DNA is TGTGCCAGCAGCTTGAGGACTAGCTTTCCCTACGAGCAGTACTTC. This translates into CASSLRTSFPYEQYF.